The TCR beta chain described here comes from a study of blood T cell repertoires in COVID-19. Germline V gene sequence: CDR1 LGHNT, CDR2 FRNRAP. The V end was cut by 4 bases, the J end by 6 bases, with 16 bases between. This CDR3 is built from 14 residues. The protocol was immunoSEQ multiplex PCR, while the TCRdb copy is restricted to in-frame clones and leaves out a portion. The sample includes more than 85,000 clones, about 87% seen only once; the top ten take approximately 1%. V usage is TRBV12-5 and J usage is TRBJ2-7, with D hard to call. Sequenced: peripheral blood. The origin of this receptor is a human donor in a cohort sampled during active COVID-19. CDR3 nucleotide sequence: TGTGCTAGTGGTTCGCCAGACCTGGGCTCCGAGCAGTACTTC. Protein sequence: CASGSPDLGSEQYF.